These T cell receptor beta chains were read from a single sample in a study of human T cells and chemical hapten exposure. MiXCR was run by TCRdb on the RACE reads, yielding one entry per CDR3 protein. The sample lists around 330,000 distinct CDR3 sequences; 4.5% to 5.5% were seen once. The source material was whole blood, sampled in connection with sensitization to the hapten diphenylcyclopropenone (DPC). These TCRs come from a woman under 30 with alopecia areata. Some clones in this sample may be carry-over from other donors' samples. The CDR3 runs from the conserved cysteine through the conserved F or W. The order of the fields is J gene, V gene, clone size, D gene, CDR3 length, CDR3 protein, CDR3 DNA. D genes are given only for firm matches. A row's size may be missing; if present it is once, few, many or a size class.

>TRBJ2-6|TRBV27|NA|NA|17
CASSLSSPGAGANVLTF
TGTGCCAGCAGTTTATCGTCCCCAGGGGCCGGGGCCAACGTCCTGACTTTC
>TRBJ2-3|TRBV7-8|NA|TRBD2|15
CASSLRGGFTDTQYF
TGTGCCAGCAGCTTACGCGGGGGGTTCACAGATACGCAGTATTTT
>TRBJ2-7|TRBV7-6|NA|NA|14
CASSLGADYDEQYF
TGTGCCAGCAGCCTTGGTGCGGATTACGACGAGCAGTACTTC
>TRBJ1-5|TRBV7-9|NA|NA|16
CASSLDLGDSNQPQHF
TGTGCCAGCAGCTTAGATCTCGGGGATAGCAATCAGCCCCAGCATTTT
>TRBJ2-7|TRBV5-6|many|NA|14
CASSSTSSRHEQYF
TGTGCCAGCAGTTCGACATCTAGCCGCCACGAGCAGTACTTC
>TRBJ1-1|TRBV20-1|many|TRBD1|14
CSARSTGVEAEAFF
TGCAGTGCTAGAAGCACAGGGGTAGAAGCTGAAGCTTTCTTT
>TRBJ1-6|TRBV18|few|NA|15
CASSPDQGSNSPLHF
TGTGCCAGCTCACCAGACCAGGGAAGTAATTCACCCCTCCACTTT
>TRBJ2-1|TRBV28|NA|TRBD1|15
CASRPTGTGYNEQFF
TGTGCCAGCAGGCCTACCGGGACAGGGTACAATGAGCAGTTCTTC
>TRBJ1-1|TRBV18|NA|TRBD1|14
CASSQGQGDTEAFF
TGTGCCAGCTCACAGGGACAGGGGGACACTGAAGCTTTCTTT
>TRBJ1-2|TRBV7-2|few|NA|16
CASSLAIPSPNYGYTF
TGTGCCAGCAGCTTAGCGATTCCATCCCCAAACTATGGCTACACCTTC
>TRBJ1-1|TRBV29-1|many|NA|13
CSVGGRANTEAFF
TGCAGCGTTGGGGGACGGGCGAACACTGAAGCTTTCTTT
>TRBJ1-2|TRBV24-1|few|TRBD1|15
CATSDSTGGYYGYTF
TGTGCCACCAGTGATTCGACAGGGGGCTACTATGGCTACACCTTC
>TRBJ1-5|TRBV7-8|many|NA|13
CASSHVGNQPQHF
TGTGCCAGCAGCCACGTGGGCAATCAGCCCCAGCATTTT
>TRBJ2-1|TRBV5-4|NA|NA|17
CASSLAHDGVRGNEQFF
TGTGCCAGCAGCTTGGCTCACGACGGGGTCCGGGGCAATGAGCAGTTCTTC
>TRBJ2-5|TRBV6-6|few|TRBD2|15
CASSTRGGRRETQYF
TGTGCCAGCAGTACCCGGGGGGGCCGGAGAGAGACCCAGTACTTC
>TRBJ2-2|TRBV6-6|few|NA|13
CASKTQNTGELFF
TGTGCCAGCAAGACACAGAACACCGGGGAGCTGTTTTTT
>TRBJ1-1|TRBV6-2/TRBV6-3|NA|NA|13
CASSRVPGTEAFF
TGTGCCAGCAGTCGGGTTCCGGGCACTGAAGCTTTCTTT
>TRBJ2-3|TRBV6-2/TRBV6-3|NA|NA|17
CASSYPTGPKRTDTQYF
TGTGCCAGCAGTTACCCCACAGGGCCGAAGCGTACAGATACGCAGTATTTT
>TRBJ2-4|TRBV20-1|NA|TRBD2|18
CSAQIQTSGILAKNIQYF
TGCAGTGCTCAAATCCAGACTAGCGGAATACTAGCCAAAAACATTCAGTACTTC
>TRBJ2-1|TRBV4-3|many|NA|14
CASSPNSDYNEQFF
TGCGCCAGCAGCCCCAATTCAGACTACAATGAGCAGTTCTTC
>TRBJ2-3|TRBV24-1|NA|NA|12
CATKGPRETQYF
TGTGCCACCAAGGGACCCCGAGAGACGCAGTATTTT
>TRBJ1-2|TRBV6-5|many|NA|14
CASSPTAAPRGYTF
TGTGCCAGCAGTCCCACGGCCGCGCCGAGAGGCTACACCTTC
>TRBJ2-3|TRBV2|NA|NA|15
CASSEEQGATDTQYF
TGTGCCAGCAGTGAAGAACAGGGCGCCACAGATACGCAGTATTTT
>TRBJ1-1|TRBV20-1|few|NA|12
CSASGLYSEAFF
TGCAGTGCTTCAGGGTTATACTCTGAAGCTTTCTTT
>TRBJ1-4|TRBV12-3/TRBV12-4|once|TRBD1|15
CASRWTGTTNEKLFF
TGTGCCAGCAGGTGGACAGGGACAACTAATGAAAAACTGTTTTTT
>TRBJ1-2|TRBV5-1|many|NA|13
CASSFEGNYGYTF
TGTGCCAGCAGTTTCGAGGGCAACTATGGCTACACCTTC
>TRBJ1-3|TRBV4-3|NA|NA|15
CASSQEFISGNTIYF
TGCGCCAGCAGCCAAGAATTCATCTCTGGAAACACCATATATTTT
>TRBJ1-2|TRBV7-6|many|NA|16
CASSLANRGYGYGYTF
TGTGCCAGCAGCTTAGCTAACAGAGGGTACGGGTATGGCTACACCTTC
>TRBJ1-1|TRBV6-5|few|NA|14
CASSPHRANTEAFF
TGTGCCAGCAGCCCCCACAGGGCGAACACTGAAGCTTTCTTT
>TRBJ1-2|TRBV3-1|few|NA|19
CASSQGAFRDSLLNYGYTF
TGTGCCAGCAGCCAAGGGGCGTTCCGAGACAGCCTACTGAACTATGGCTACACCTTC
>TRBJ1-6|TRBV20-1|few|NA|13
CSAWDGSNSPLHF
TGCAGTGCCTGGGACGGATCTAATTCACCCCTCCACTTT
>TRBJ1-1|TRBV7-9|many|NA|13
CASSNGQNGGAFF
TGTGCCAGCAGCAACGGACAGAACGGAGGCGCTTTCTTT
>TRBJ2-2|TRBV7-2|NA|NA|14
CASSPSGRTGELFF
TGTGCCAGCAGCCCATCGGGACGGACCGGGGAGCTGTTTTTT
>TRBJ2-3|TRBV6-1|many|NA|11
CASLAGTSQYF
TGTGCCAGCCTGGCAGGGACCTCGCAGTATTTT
>TRBJ2-6|TRBV6-5|NA|NA|15
CASSGRTSGANVLTF
TGTGCCAGCAGTGGAAGGACGTCTGGGGCCAACGTCCTGACTTTC
>TRBJ2-1|TRBV21-1|NA|NA|16
CASSKEGKRGSNEQFF
TGTGCCAGCAGCAAAGAGGGAAAGCGGGGGTCCAATGAGCAGTTCTTC
>TRBJ2-7|TRBV27|NA|TRBD1|13
CASSGTGYGEQYF
TGTGCCAGCTCCGGGACAGGGTACGGCGAGCAGTACTTC
>TRBJ2-6|TRBV18|NA|NA|16
CASSTGGGSGANVLTF
TGTGCCAGCTCAACGGGGGGCGGCTCTGGGGCCAACGTCCTGACTTTC
>TRBJ2-3|TRBV20-1|many|NA|16
CSARDWGPLSTDTQYF
TGCAGTGCTAGAGACTGGGGACCACTCAGCACAGATACGCAGTATTTT
>TRBJ2-7|TRBV7-9|many|NA|11
CASSSEYEQYF
TGTGCCAGCAGTTCGGAGTACGAGCAGTACTTC
>TRBJ2-3|TRBV20-1|NA|TRBD2|14
CSAPRAGATDTQYF
TGCAGTGCCCCCCGAGCGGGGGCCACAGATACGCAGTATTTT
>TRBJ2-5|TRBV12-3/TRBV12-4|many|NA|15
CASSLFTETQETQYF
TGTGCCAGCAGTTTATTCACTGAGACCCAAGAGACCCAGTACTTC
>TRBJ2-1|TRBV7-8|many|NA|13
CASSLGQYHEQFF
TGTGCCAGCAGCCTCGGACAGTACCATGAGCAGTTCTTC
>TRBJ1-2|TRBV7-9|many|NA|15
CASSLGQTTNYGYTF
TGTGCCAGCAGCTTAGGACAGACTACTAACTATGGCTACACCTTC
>TRBJ1-1|TRBV13|many|NA|14
CASSLRGGKGEAFF
TGTGCCAGCAGCTTGAGGGGCGGGAAGGGTGAAGCTTTCTTT
>TRBJ2-7|TRBV28|few|TRBD1|15
CASSRAGTGIYEQYF
TGTGCCAGCAGTCGAGCCGGGACAGGGATTTACGAGCAGTACTTC
>TRBJ2-5|TRBV18|many|NA|14
CASSPSQEGETQYF
TGTGCCAGCTCACCGAGCCAGGAGGGAGAGACCCAGTACTTC
>TRBJ1-4|TRBV20-1|few|NA|15
CSARDISGDGEKLFF
TGCAGTGCTAGAGATATAAGTGGCGATGGTGAAAAACTGTTTTTT
>TRBJ1-4|TRBV11-2|many|TRBD1|13
CATKGQNNEKLFF
TGTGCCACCAAGGGACAGAATAATGAAAAACTGTTTTTT
>TRBJ2-5|TRBV10-3|NA|NA|14
CAISGAGAGKTQYF
TGTGCCATCAGTGGGGCTGGGGCAGGGAAGACCCAGTACTTC
>TRBJ1-5|TRBV12-3/TRBV12-4|few|NA|15
CASSSFRGSNQPQHF
TGTGCCAGCAGTTCTTTCAGGGGAAGCAATCAGCCCCAGCATTTT
>TRBJ1-5|TRBV7-8|many|NA|12
CASSLRGEPQHF
TGTGCCAGCAGCTTAAGAGGGGAGCCCCAGCATTTT
>TRBJ2-3|TRBV20-1|few|NA|13
CSASEGGLLSQYF
TGCAGTGCGTCTGAAGGGGGACTTCTGTCACAGTATTTT
>TRBJ2-1|TRBV5-1|NA|TRBD1|15
CASRDQGVSYNEQFF
TGCGCCAGCAGGGACCAGGGGGTTTCCTACAATGAGCAGTTCTTC
>TRBJ2-7|TRBV12-3/TRBV12-4|few|NA|14
CASSLFGGIGEQYF
TGTGCCAGCAGTTTGTTCGGGGGTATAGGGGAGCAGTACTTC
>TRBJ2-5|TRBV6-2/TRBV6-3|NA|TRBD1|13
CASRPYRGETQYF
TGTGCCAGCAGACCTTACAGGGGAGAGACCCAGTACTTC
>TRBJ1-4|TRBV12-3/TRBV12-4|NA|TRBD1|16
CASRTGGTSTNEKLFF
TGTGCCAGCAGAACAGGGGGTACTTCAACTAATGAAAAACTGTTTTTT
>TRBJ2-3|TRBV9|many|TRBD2|14
CASSVEAGVDTQYF
TGTGCCAGCAGCGTAGAAGCGGGGGTAGATACGCAGTATTTT
>TRBJ1-2|TRBV12-3/TRBV12-4|few|NA|14
CASSRGSTSYGYTF
TGTGCCAGCAGTCGTGGGTCAACGTCCTATGGCTACACCTTC
>TRBJ1-1|TRBV3-1|few|TRBD1|15
CASSRDRVAGTEAFF
TGTGCCAGCAGCCGGGACAGGGTGGCGGGTACTGAAGCTTTCTTT